This T cell receptor (beta chain) was documented in a study of blood T cell repertoires in COVID-19. V gave up 0 bases and J gave up 6 bases, with 17 bases separating them. This CDR3 comprises 16 residues. Germline lookup yields CDR1 PRHDT and CDR2 FYEKMQ (reference sequence). The method was immunoSEQ multiplex PCR; TCRdb's version includes in-frame clones alone and lacks a portion of them. The sample records fewer than 250,000 clones, nearly 90% being singletons. Enrollees, about 18 to 90 years old, lived in about two dozen US areas. In assigning cohorts, the study relied on participant-reported clinical history.

What was sequenced was PBMCs or T cells enriched from blood (not recorded which). This receptor was taken from a young man who had recovered from COVID-19. The rearrangement joins TRBV13 to TRBJ1-2, with D unclear. The CDR3 DNA follows: TGTGCCAGCAGCTTAGGCCTTAATAGACACAACGATGGCTACACCTTC. It specifies CASSLGLNRHNDGYTF.